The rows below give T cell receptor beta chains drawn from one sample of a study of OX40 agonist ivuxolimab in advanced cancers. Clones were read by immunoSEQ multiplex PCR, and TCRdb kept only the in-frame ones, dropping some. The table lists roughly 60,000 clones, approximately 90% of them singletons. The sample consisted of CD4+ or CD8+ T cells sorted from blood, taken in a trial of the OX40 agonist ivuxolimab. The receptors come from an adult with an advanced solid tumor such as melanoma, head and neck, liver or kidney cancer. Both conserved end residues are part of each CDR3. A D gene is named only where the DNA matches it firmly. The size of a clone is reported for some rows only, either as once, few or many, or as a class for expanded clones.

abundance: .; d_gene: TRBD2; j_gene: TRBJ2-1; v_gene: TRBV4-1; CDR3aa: CASSQGTSGASSYNEQFF; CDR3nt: TGCGCCAGCAGCCAGGGGACTAGCGGAGCCAGCTCCTACAATGAGCAGTTCTTC
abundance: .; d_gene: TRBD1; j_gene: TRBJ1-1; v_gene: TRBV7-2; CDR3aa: CASSFRDRGAFF; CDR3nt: TGTGCCAGCAGCTTCCGGGACAGGGGAGCTTTCTTT
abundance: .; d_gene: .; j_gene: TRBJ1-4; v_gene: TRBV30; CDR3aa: CAWSVPDRDNEKLFF; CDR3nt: TGTGCCTGGAGTGTCCCCGACAGAGATAATGAAAAACTGTTTTTT
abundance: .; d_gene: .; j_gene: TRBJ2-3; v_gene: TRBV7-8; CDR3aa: CASSLALTDTQYF; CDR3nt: TGTGCCAGCAGCTTAGCACTCACAGATACGCAGTATTTT
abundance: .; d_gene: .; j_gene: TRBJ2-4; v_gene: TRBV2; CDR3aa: CASSGAAAKNIQYF; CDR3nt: TGTGCCAGCAGTGGTGCGGCCGCCAAAAACATTCAGTACTTC
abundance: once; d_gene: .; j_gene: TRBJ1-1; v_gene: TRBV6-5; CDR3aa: CASGRLEGTEAFF; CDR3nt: TGTGCCAGCGGGCGTTTGGAGGGCACTGAAGCTTTCTTT
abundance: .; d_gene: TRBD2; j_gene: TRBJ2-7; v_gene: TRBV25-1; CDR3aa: CASGRRAGAYEQYF; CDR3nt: TGTGCCAGCGGACGCAGGGCGGGAGCCTACGAGCAGTACTTC
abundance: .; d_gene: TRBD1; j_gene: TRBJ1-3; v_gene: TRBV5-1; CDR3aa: CASAPGTESGNTIYF; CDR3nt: TGCGCCAGCGCCCCCGGGACAGAGTCTGGAAACACCATATATTTT
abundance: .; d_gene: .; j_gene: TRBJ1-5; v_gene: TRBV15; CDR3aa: CATSRRGGSSNQPQHF; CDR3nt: TGTGCCACCAGCAGACGAGGGGGTTCGAGCAATCAGCCCCAGCATTTT
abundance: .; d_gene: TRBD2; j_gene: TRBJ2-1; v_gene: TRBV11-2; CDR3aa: CASRLGWTSGYEQFF; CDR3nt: TGTGCCAGCAGACTAGGATGGACTAGCGGGTATGAGCAGTTCTTC
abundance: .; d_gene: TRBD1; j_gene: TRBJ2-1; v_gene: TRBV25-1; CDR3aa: CASSEGTGTEYNEQFF; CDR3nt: TGTGCCAGCAGTGAAGGGACAGGGACGGAGTACAATGAGCAGTTCTTC
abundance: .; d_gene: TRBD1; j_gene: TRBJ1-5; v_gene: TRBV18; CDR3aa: CASSPQGTGDNQPQHF; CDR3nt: TGTGCCAGCTCACCACAAGGGACAGGGGACAATCAGCCCCAGCATTTT
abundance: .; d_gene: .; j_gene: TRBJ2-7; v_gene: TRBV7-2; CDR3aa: CASSQQGRDIGEQYF; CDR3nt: TGTGCCAGCAGCCAACAGGGAAGGGACATTGGCGAGCAGTACTTC
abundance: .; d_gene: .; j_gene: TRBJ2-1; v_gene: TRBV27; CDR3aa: CASSLSGRLQFF; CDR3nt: TGTGCCAGCAGTTTAAGTGGGAGACTTCAGTTCTTC
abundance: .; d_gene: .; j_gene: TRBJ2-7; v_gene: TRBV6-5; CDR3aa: CASSYNRESGYEQYF; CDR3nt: TGTGCCAGCAGTTACAACAGGGAAAGTGGCTACGAGCAGTACTTC
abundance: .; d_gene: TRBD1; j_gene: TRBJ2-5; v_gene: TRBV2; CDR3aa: CASIRDRGRETQYF; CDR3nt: TGTGCCAGTATCCGGGACAGGGGCCGGGAGACCCAGTACTTC
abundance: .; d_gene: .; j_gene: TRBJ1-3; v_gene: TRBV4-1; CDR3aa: CASSQEVGNTIYF; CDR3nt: TGCGCCAGCAGCCAAGAAGTGGGAAACACCATATATTTT
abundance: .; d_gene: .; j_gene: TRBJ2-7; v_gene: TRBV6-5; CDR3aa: CASSISGIVFYEQYF; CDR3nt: TGTGCCAGCAGTATCTCTGGCATCGTATTCTACGAGCAGTACTTC
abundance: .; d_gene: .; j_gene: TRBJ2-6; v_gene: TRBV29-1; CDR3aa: CSVGSSEGHSSGANVLTF; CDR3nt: TGCAGCGTTGGCTCGAGTGAGGGCCATAGCTCTGGGGCCAACGTCCTGACTTTC
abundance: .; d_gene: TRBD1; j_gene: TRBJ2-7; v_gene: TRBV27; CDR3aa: CASSSPQTGTYEQYF; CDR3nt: TGTGCCAGCAGTTCACCCCAGACAGGGACCTACGAGCAGTACTTC
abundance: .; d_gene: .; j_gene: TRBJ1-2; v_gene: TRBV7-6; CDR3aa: CASSSPAIRRHGYTF; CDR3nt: TGTGCCAGCAGCTCACCGGCAATTCGGCGCCATGGCTACACCTTC
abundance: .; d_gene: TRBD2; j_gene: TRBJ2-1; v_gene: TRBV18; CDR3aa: CASSPGSSSGNEQFF; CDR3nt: TGTGCCAGCTCACCAGGGTCCTCTAGCGGGAATGAGCAGTTCTTC
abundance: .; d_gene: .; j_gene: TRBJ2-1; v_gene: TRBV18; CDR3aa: CASSPPSGYNEQFF; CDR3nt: TGTGCCAGCTCACCACCTTCCGGATACAATGAGCAGTTCTTC
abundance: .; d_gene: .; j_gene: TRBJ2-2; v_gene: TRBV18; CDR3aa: CASSPWGGLSNTGELFF; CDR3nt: TGTGCCAGCTCACCTTGGGGCGGGCTCTCGAACACCGGGGAGCTGTTTTTT
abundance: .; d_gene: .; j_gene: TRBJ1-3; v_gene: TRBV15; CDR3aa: CATSRGGGLGNTIYF; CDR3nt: TGTGCCACCAGCAGAGGCGGGGGCCTTGGAAACACCATATATTTT
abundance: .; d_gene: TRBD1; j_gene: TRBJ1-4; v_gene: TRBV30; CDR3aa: CAWSLQGVNEKLFF; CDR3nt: TGTGCCTGGAGCTTGCAGGGGGTAAATGAAAAACTGTTTTTT
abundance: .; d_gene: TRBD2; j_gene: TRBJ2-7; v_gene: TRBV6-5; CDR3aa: CASSNLLAGGSYEQYF; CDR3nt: TGTGCCAGCAGTAACTTATTAGCGGGAGGGTCCTACGAGCAGTACTTC
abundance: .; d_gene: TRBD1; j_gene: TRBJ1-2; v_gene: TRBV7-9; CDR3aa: CASSYATGGDTTGTF; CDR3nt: TGTGCCAGCAGCTACGCAACAGGGGGCGATACGACTGGCACCTTC
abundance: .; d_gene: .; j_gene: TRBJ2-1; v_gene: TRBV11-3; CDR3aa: CASSSGGSYNEQFF; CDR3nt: TGTGCCAGCAGCTCTGGAGGGTCCTACAATGAGCAGTTCTTC
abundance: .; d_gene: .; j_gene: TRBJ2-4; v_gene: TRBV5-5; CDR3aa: CASSLLPGIGENIQYF; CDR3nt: TGTGCCAGCAGCTTACTACCGGGAATTGGGGAAAACATTCAGTACTTC
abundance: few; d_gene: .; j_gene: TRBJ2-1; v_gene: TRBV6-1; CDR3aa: CASSASQAYNEQFF; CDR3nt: TGTGCCAGCAGTGCCAGCCAGGCCTACAATGAGCAGTTCTTC
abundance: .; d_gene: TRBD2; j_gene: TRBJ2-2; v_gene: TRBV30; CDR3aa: CAWRGSGRSTGELFF; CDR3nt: TGTGCCTGGAGGGGTAGCGGGAGAAGCACCGGGGAGCTGTTTTTT
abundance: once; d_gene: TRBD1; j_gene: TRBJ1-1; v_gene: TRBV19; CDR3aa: CASSIVAGGSMNTEAFF; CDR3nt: TGTGCCAGTAGTATAGTGGCAGGGGGGTCCATGAACACTGAAGCTTTCTTT
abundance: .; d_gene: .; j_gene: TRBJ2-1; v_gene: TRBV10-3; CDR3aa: CAISEQGNEQFF; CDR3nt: TGTGCCATCAGCGAGCAGGGGAATGAGCAGTTCTTC
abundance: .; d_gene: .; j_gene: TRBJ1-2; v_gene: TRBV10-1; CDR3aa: CASSESPRGYTF; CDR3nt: TGCGCCAGCAGTGAGTCTCCCAGGGGATACACCTTC
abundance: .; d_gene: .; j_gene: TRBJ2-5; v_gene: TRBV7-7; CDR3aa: CASSWNRDSQETQYF; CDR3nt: TGTGCCAGCAGCTGGAATCGGGACTCACAAGAGACCCAGTACTTC
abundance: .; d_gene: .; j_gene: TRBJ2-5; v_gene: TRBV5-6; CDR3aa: CASSPGWGYQETQYF; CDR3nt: TGTGCCAGCAGCCCCGGGTGGGGGTACCAAGAGACCCAGTACTTC
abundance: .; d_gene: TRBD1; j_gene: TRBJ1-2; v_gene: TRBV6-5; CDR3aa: CASSYSGEGAYGYTF; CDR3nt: TGTGCCAGCAGTTACTCGGGGGAGGGGGCGTATGGCTACACCTTC
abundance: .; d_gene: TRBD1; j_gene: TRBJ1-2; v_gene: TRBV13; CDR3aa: CASSIQQGAGGYTF; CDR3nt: TGTGCCAGCAGCATTCAACAGGGGGCTGGGGGCTACACCTTC
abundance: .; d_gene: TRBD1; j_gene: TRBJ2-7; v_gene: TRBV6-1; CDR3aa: CASSHGQDYEQYF; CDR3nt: TGTGCCAGCAGTCACGGACAGGACTACGAGCAGTACTTC
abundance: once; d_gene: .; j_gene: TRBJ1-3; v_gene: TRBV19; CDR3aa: CASRVTRAGNTIYF; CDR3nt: TGTGCCAGTAGGGTCACGAGAGCTGGAAACACCATATATTTT
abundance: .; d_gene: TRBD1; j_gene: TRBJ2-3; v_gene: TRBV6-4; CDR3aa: CASSDPGRGDTQYF; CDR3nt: TGTGCCAGCAGTGACCCAGGCAGGGGGGATACGCAGTATTTT
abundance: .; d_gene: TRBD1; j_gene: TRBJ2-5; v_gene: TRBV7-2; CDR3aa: CASSLVAQGARETQYF; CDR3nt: TGTGCCAGCAGCTTAGTCGCTCAGGGGGCGCGGGAGACCCAGTACTTC
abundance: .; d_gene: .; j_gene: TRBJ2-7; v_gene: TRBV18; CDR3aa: CASSPGQTREASYEQYF; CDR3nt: TGTGCCAGCTCACCAGGACAGACACGGGAGGCGTCCTACGAGCAGTACTTC
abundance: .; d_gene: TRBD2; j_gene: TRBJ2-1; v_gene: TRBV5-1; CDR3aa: CASNGLAGVYNEQFF; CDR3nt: TGCGCCAGCAACGGACTAGCGGGAGTGTACAATGAGCAGTTCTTC
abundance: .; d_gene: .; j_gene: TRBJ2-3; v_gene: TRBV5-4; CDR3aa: CASSFDPGADTQYF; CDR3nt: TGTGCCAGCAGCTTTGACCCGGGGGCAGATACGCAGTATTTT
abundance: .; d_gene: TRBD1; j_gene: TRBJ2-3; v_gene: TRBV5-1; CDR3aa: CASSGDRVADTQYF; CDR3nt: TGCGCCAGCAGCGGAGACAGGGTGGCAGATACGCAGTATTTT
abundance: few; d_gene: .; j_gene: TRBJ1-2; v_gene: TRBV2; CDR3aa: CASSDRGDYGYTF; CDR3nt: TGTGCCAGCAGTGACAGGGGTGACTATGGCTACACCTTC
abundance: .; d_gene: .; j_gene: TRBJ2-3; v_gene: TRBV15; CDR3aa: CATSRAVIADTQYF; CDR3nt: TGTGCCACCAGCAGAGCCGTCATAGCAGATACGCAGTATTTT
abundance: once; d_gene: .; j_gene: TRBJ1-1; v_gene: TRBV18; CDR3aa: CASSADMLNTEAFF; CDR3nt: TGTGCCAGCTCCGCAGACATGTTGAACACTGAAGCTTTCTTT
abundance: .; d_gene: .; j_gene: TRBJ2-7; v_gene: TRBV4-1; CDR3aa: CASSQGGDLNYEQYF; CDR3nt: TGCGCCAGCAGCCAAGGTGGCGATCTAAACTACGAGCAGTACTTC
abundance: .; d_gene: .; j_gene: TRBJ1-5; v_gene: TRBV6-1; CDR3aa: CASSPGGNQPQHF; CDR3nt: TGTGCCAGCAGCCCGGGAGGTAATCAGCCCCAGCATTTT
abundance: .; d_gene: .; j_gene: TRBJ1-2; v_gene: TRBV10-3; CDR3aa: CAISGPGRDANYGYTF; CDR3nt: TGTGCCATCAGTGGGCCCGGACGGGACGCTAACTATGGCTACACCTTC
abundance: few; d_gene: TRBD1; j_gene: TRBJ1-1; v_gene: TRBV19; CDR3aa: CASTMGTVFGTEAFF; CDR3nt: TGTGCCAGTACCATGGGGACAGTCTTTGGCACTGAAGCTTTCTTT
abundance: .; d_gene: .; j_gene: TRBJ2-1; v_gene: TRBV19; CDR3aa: CASTPLAGHEQFF; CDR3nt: TGTGCCAGTACCCCTCTGGCAGGCCATGAGCAGTTCTTC
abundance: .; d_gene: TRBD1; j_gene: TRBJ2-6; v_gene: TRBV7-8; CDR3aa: CASSFTGVTWGANVLTF; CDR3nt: TGTGCCAGCAGCTTTACAGGGGTTACATGGGGGGCCAACGTCCTGACTTTC
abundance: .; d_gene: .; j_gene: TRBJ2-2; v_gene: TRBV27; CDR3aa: CASSLREYTGELFF; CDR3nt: TGTGCCAGCAGTTTACGGGAGTACACCGGGGAGCTGTTTTTT